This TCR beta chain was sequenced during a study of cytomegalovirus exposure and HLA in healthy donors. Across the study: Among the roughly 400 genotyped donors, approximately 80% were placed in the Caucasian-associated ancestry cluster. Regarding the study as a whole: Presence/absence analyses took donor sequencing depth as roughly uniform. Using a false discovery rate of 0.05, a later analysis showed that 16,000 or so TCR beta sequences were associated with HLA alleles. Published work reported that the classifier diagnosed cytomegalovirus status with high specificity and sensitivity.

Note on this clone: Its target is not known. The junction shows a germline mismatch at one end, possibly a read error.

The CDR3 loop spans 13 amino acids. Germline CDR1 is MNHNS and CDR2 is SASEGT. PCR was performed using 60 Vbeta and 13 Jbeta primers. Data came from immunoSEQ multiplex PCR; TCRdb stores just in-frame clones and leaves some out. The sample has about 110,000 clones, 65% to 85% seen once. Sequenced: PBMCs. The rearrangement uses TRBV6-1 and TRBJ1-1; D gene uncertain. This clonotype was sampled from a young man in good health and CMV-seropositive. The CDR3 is CASSEIGNAEAFF. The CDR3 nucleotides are TGTGCCAGCAGTGAAATCGGGAACGCTGAAGCTTTCTTT.